This TCR beta chain was obtained from a study of blood T cells in healthy people across ages. Turning to the study itself: Template switching recovered approximately one barcoded beta molecule for every two T cells. Study outcomes and limitations: Age brought a roughly linear fall in TCR beta diversity measured per million T cells.

V lost 0 bases to trimming and J lost 0 bases; unmatched junction nucleotides: 2. CDR3 length: 17 amino acids. Germline V gene sequence: CDR1 MGHRA, CDR2 YSYEKL. The second PCR ran about 6 to 11 cycles with a sample-barcoded 5' primer and J-beta primers. TCRdb re-called the 5' RACE reads with MiXCR, one entry per CDR3 protein. The top ten hold 6.5% to 8% of the sample, which has about 1.4 million distinct CDR3 sequences, roughly 64% seen once. Samples each yielded at least 6 micrograms of total RNA. A word on this clonotype: Its antigen is not identified.

The TCR originated in a man aged 18 to 29 in good health. This chain links TRBV4-1 with TRBJ2-1; 10 positions match TRBD2. Sequencing was carried out using blood. CDR3: CASSQDLAGGSYNEQFF. For the CDR3, the DNA is TGCGCCAGCAGCCAAGACTTAGCGGGAGGCTCCTACAATGAGCAGTTCTTC.